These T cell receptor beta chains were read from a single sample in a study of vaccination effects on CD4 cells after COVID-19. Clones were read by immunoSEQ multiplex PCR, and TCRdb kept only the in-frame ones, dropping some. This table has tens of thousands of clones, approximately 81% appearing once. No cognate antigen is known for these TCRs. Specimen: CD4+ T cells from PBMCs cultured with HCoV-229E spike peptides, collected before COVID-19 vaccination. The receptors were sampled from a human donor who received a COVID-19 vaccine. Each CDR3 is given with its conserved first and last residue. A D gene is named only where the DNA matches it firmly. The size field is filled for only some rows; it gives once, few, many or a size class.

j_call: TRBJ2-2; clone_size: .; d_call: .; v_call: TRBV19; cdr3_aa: CASSPGANTGELFF; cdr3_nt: TGTGCCAGTAGCCCTGGGGCGAACACCGGGGAGCTGTTTTTT
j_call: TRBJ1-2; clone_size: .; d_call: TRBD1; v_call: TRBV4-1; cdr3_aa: CASSEMRTGGYGYTF; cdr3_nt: TGCGCCAGCAGCGAAATGAGGACAGGGGGCTATGGCTACACCTTC
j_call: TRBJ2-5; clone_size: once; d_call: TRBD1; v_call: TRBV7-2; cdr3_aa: CASSRDTGGETQYF; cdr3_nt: TGTGCCAGCAGCAGGGACACAGGGGGGGAGACCCAGTACTTC
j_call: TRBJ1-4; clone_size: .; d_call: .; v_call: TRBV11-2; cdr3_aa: CASSLGGLSEKLFF; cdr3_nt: TGTGCCAGCAGCCTGGGGGGTTTATCTGAAAAACTGTTTTTT
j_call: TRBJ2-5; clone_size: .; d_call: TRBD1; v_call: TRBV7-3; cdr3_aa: CASSLLPDRVETQYF; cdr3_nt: TGTGCCAGCAGCCTCCTACCGGACAGGGTGGAGACCCAGTACTTC
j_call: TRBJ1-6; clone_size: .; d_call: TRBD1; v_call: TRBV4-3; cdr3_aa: CASSQEGTANSPLHF; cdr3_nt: TGCGCCAGCAGCCAAGAAGGGACAGCAAATTCACCCCTCCACTTT
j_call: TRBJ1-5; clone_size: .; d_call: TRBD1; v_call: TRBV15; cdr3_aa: CATSSGRQGINQPQHF; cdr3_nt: TGTGCCACCAGCAGTGGAAGACAGGGGATAAATCAGCCCCAGCATTTT
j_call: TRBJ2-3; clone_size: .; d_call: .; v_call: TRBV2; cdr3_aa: CASSGRARTDTQYF; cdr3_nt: TGTGCCAGCAGTGGTAGGGCCCGCACAGATACGCAGTATTTT
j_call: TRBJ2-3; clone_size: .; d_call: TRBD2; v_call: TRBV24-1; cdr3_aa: CATSDNLAADTQYF; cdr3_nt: TGTGCCACCAGTGACAATCTAGCGGCAGATACGCAGTATTTT
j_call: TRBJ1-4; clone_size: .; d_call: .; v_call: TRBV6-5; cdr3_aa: CASSWTVDGEKLFF; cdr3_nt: TGTGCCAGCAGTTGGACGGTGGATGGTGAAAAACTGTTTTTT
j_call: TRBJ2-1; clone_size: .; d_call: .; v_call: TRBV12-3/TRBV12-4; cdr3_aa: CASRRSSVEQFF; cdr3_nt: TGTGCCAGCAGGAGATCTAGCGTTGAGCAGTTCTTC
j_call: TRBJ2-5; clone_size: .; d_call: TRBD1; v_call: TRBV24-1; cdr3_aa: CATSDSQLDRGKTQYF; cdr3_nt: TGTGCCACCAGTGATTCTCAGCTGGACAGGGGTAAGACCCAGTACTTC
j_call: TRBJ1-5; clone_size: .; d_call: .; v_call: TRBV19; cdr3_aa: CASSTQGGSGNQPQHF; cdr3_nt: TGTGCCAGTAGTACACAGGGCGGGAGTGGCAATCAGCCCCAGCATTTT
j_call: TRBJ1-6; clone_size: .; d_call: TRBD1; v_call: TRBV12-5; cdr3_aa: CASGLTGTGFSPLHF; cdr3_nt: TGTGCTAGTGGTTTGACCGGGACAGGTTTTTCACCCCTCCACTTT
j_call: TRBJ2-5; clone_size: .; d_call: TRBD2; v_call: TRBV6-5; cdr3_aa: CASRVAGGLQTQYF; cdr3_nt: TGTGCCAGCAGAGTAGCGGGGGGGCTGCAGACCCAGTACTTC
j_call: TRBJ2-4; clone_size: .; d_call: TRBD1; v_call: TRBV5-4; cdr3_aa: CASSPDRVIKNIQYF; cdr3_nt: TGTGCCAGCAGCCCGGACAGGGTTATCAAAAACATTCAGTACTTC
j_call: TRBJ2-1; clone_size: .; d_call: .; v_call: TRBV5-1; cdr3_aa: CASSLWGGYNNEQFF; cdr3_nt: TGCGCCAGCAGCTTGTGGGGGGGCTACAACAATGAGCAGTTCTTC
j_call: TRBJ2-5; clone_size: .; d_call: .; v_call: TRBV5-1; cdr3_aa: CASSLDGHLGETQYF; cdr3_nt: TGCGCCAGCAGCTTGGACGGGCACCTGGGGGAGACCCAGTACTTC
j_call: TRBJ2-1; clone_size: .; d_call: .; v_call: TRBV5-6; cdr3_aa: CASSPTTSSSYNEQFF; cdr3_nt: TGTGCCAGCAGCCCCACTACATCTAGCTCCTACAATGAGCAGTTCTTC
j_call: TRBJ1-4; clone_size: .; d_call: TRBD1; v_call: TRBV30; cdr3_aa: CAWSVHPGQGLLFF; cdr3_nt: TGTGCCTGGAGTGTACATCCGGGACAGGGCCTCCTGTTTTTT
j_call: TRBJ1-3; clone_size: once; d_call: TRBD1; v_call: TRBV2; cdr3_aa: CASSGDRGRISGNTIYF; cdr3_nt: TGTGCCAGCAGTGGGGACAGGGGGAGAATCTCTGGAAACACCATATATTTT
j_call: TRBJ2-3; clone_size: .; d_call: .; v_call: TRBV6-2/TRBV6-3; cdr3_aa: CASSYSRLVDTQYF; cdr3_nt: TGTGCCAGCAGTTACTCCCGACTAGTAGATACGCAGTATTTT
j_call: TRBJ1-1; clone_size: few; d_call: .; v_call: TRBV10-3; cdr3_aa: CAISESENTEAFF; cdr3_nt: TGTGCCATCAGTGAGTCGGAGAACACTGAAGCTTTCTTT
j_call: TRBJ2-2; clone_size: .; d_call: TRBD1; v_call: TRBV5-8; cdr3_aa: CASSLGQGSGELFF; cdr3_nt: TGTGCCAGCAGCTTGGGACAGGGCTCCGGGGAGCTGTTTTTT
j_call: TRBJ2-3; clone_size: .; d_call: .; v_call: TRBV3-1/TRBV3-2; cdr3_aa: CASSQDRYTQYF; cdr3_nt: TGTGCCAGCAGCCAAGACAGGTACACGCAGTATTTT
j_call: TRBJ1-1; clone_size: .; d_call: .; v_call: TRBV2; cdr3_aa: CASSGAGPAFF; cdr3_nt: TGTGCCAGCAGTGGAGCGGGTCCGGCTTTCTTT
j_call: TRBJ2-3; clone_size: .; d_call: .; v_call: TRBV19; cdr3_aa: CASDGVRGADTQYF; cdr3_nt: TGTGCCAGCGACGGCGTCAGGGGTGCAGATACGCAGTATTTT
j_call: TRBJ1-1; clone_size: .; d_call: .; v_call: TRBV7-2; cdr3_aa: CASSSRTGNTEAFF; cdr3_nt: TGTGCCAGCAGCTCTAGGACGGGGAACACTGAAGCTTTCTTT
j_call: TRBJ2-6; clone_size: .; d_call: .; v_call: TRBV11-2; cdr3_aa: CASSFDSGVRGANVLTF; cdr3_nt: TGTGCCAGCAGCTTCGACTCAGGGGTGAGAGGGGCCAACGTCCTGACTTTC
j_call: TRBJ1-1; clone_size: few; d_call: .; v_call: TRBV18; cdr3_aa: CASSRTTNTEAFF; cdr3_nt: TGTGCCAGCTCACGTACAACGAACACTGAAGCTTTCTTT
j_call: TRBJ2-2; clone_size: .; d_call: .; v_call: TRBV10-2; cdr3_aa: CASIVGGDTTGELFF; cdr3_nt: TGCGCCAGCATAGTGGGCGGGGATACCACCGGGGAGCTGTTTTTT
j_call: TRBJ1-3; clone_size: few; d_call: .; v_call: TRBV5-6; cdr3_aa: CASSSGQLVNTIYF; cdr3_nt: TGTGCCAGCAGCTCGGGACAATTAGTAAACACCATATATTTT
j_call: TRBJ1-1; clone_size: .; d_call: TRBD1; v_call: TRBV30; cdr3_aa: CAWRAQGAASEAFF; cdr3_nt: TGTGCCTGGAGGGCCCAGGGGGCAGCGTCTGAAGCTTTCTTT
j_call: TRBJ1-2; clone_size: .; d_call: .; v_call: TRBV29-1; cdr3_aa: CSGWWSLYGYTF; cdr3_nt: TGCAGCGGGTGGTGGAGCCTCTATGGCTACACCTTC
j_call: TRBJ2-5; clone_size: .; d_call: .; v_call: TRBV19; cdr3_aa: CASSLWGSTSQETQYF; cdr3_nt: TGTGCCAGTAGTTTGTGGGGGTCCACAAGCCAAGAGACCCAGTACTTC
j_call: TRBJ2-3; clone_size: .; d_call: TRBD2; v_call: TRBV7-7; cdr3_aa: CASSPGGASTDTQYF; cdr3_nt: TGTGCCAGCAGCCCGGGGGGGGCTAGCACAGATACGCAGTATTTT
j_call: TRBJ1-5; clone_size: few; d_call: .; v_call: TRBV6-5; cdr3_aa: CASSYSGSQPQHF; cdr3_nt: TGTGCCAGCAGTTACTCCGGGAGTCAGCCCCAGCATTTT
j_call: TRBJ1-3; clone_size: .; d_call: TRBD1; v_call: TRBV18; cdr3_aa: CASSHDRAHSGNTIYF; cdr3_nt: TGTGCCAGCTCCCATGACAGGGCCCACTCTGGAAACACCATATATTTT
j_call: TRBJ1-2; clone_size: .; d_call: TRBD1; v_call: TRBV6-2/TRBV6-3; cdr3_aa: CASSYSRTGEGYGYTF; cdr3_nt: TGTGCCAGCAGTTACTCTCGGACAGGGGAAGGGTATGGCTACACCTTC
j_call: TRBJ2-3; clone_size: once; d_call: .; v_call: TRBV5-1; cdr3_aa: CASSLLQGGDTQYF; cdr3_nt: TGCGCCAGCAGCTTGCTGCAGGGCGGAGATACGCAGTATTTT
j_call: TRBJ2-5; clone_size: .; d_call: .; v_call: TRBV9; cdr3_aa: CASSGQVRETQYF; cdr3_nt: TGTGCCAGCAGCGGACAGGTCCGAGAGACCCAGTACTTC